These 21 T cell receptor beta chains were all obtained from the same sample, sequenced in a study of blood T cell repertoires in COVID-19. Data came from immunoSEQ multiplex PCR; TCRdb stores just in-frame clones and leaves some out. The table has approximately 230,000 clones, approximately 88% seen once; the top ten hold 6.3%. The specimen sequenced was peripheral blood. These TCRs come from a woman in her 30s with COVID-19, enrolled during active disease.

The V gene is TRBV11-3, the J gene TRBJ1-2; the D gene is possibly TRBD1 (5 bases). V lost 3 bases and J 7 bases, leaving 15 bases between the germline ends. Looked up from germline, CDR1 is SGHNT and CDR2 is YENEEA. The CDR3 extends over 14 amino acids. CDR3 coding DNA: TGTGCCAGCAGCTTTTCCGGGACTGGAGGTGGCTACACCTTC. Translated, it gives CASSFSGTGGGYTF.

This chain joins TRBV6-4 and TRBJ2-1; 7 bases line up with TRBD2. The CDR3 sequence is 15 residues long. The ends lost 5 bases at V and 5 bases at J; junction bases unmatched: 9. Germline V gene data show CDR1 as MRHNA and CDR2 as SNTAGT. This chain's CDR3 is CASSSHSGGNNEQFF. CDR3 sequence (DNA): TGTGCCAGCAGTTCTCACTCCGGGGGGAACAATGAGCAGTTCTTC.

The rearrangement joins TRBV27 to TRBJ1-5, with unresolved D. Germline CDR1 MNHEY, CDR2 SMNVEV (reference sequence). Trimming left V 2 bases short and J 2 bases short, with 4 bases between. This CDR3 contains 13 residues. CDR3 DNA: TGTGCCAGCAGTTTAAGAGGCAATCAGCCCCAGCATTTT. It yields the protein CASSLRGNQPQHF.

The V and J genes are TRBV5-1 and TRBJ1-1, with 10 bases identical to TRBD1. Trimming at V came to 0 bases and at J to 1 base, leaving 12 bases not matched to a gene. The CDR3 is 19 residues long. Germline V gene sequence: CDR1 SGHRS, CDR2 YFSETQ. CDR3 coding DNA: TGCGCCAGCAGCTTGGGAACCGGGACAGGGGTATTCGGGAACACTGAAGCTTTCTTT. This translates into CASSLGTGTGVFGNTEAFF.

As concerns this clone: The germline gene is not matched at one end of the junction; a read error may be the cause. This sequence joins TRBV7-7 and TRBJ2-5; tentatively, D is TRBD2 (6 bases). This CDR3 is built from 16 residues. Germline CDR1 reads SSHAT; CDR2 reads FNYEAQ (reference sequence). The CDR3 here is CASSVGTGDPGETQYF. The CDR3 nucleotides are TGTGCTAGCAGCGTAGGGACGGGAGATCCTGGAGAGACCCAGTACTTC.

The V call is TRBV11-2, the J call TRBJ2-2; 8 positions agree with TRBD1. Germline V CDR1 and CDR2: SGHAT, FQNNGV. With 4 bases clipped from V and 7 bases from J, the junction kept 8 bases outside the gene matches. The CDR3 is made up of 15 amino acids. CDR3 sequence (DNA): TGTGCCAGCAGCTCCCCCAGGGGGCATGGCGGGGAGCTGTTTTTT. Translating it yields CASSSPRGHGGELFF. Looking up the rest from reference TRBV11-2 and TRBJ2-2 gives the full variable domain: EAGVAQSPRYKIIEKRQSVAFWCNPISGHATLYWYQQILGQGPKLLIQFQNNGVVDDSQLPKDRFSAERLKGVDSTLKIQPAKLEDSAVYLCASSSPRGHGGELFFGEGSRLTVL.

J is TRBJ1-3 and V is TRBV6-5; D is ambiguous. Germline CDR1 reads MNHEY; CDR2 reads SVGAGI. The CDR3 has 16 amino acids. Trimming cost V 0 bases and J 4 bases, with 13 bases left between them. Here the CDR3 reads CASSYSSGGGGNTIYF. As DNA, the CDR3 is TGTGCCAGCAGTTACTCTTCAGGCGGAGGGGGAAACACCATATATTTT.

V is TRBV6-2 or TRBV6-3 and J is TRBJ2-7; weak D call: TRBD2 (5 bases). The CDR3 is made up of 18 amino acids. Trimming removed 2 bases at V and 12 bases at J, with 32 bases between. The germline V gene encodes CDR1 MNHEY and CDR2 SVGEGT. As DNA, the CDR3 is TGTGCCAGCAGTTACAGGATTGAGACCCTAGCCTCCGCCGACATACTGTACGTC. Its protein product is CASSYRIETLASADILYV.

This sequence joins TRBV19 and TRBJ2-5; 9 nucleotides match TRBD2. The J segment lost 5 bases and the V segment lost 3 bases, leaving 7 bases of the junction unmatched. The germline CDR1 and CDR2 sequences are LNHDA and SQIVND (reference sequence). This CDR3 spans 15 amino acids. The CDR3 DNA sequence: TGTGCCAGTAGTATGGCTCTAGCGGGACACGAGACCCAGTACTTC. Translation: CASSMALAGHETQYF. Full variable domain (missing parts from reference TRBV19 and TRBJ2-5): DGGITQSPKYLFRKEGQNVTLSCEQNLNHDAMYWYRQDPGQGLRLIYYSQIVNDFQKGDIAEGYSVSREKKESFPLTVTSAQKNPTAFYLCASSMALAGHETQYFGPGTRLLVL.

The CDR3 DNA reads TGTGCCAGCAGTGAATCTCTGGACTGGGACGAGCAGTACTTC. Translating gives CASSESLDWDEQYF. This chain joins TRBV25-1 and TRBJ2-7, with TRBD2 as a possible D gene (5 bases). Germline-derived CDR1 and CDR2 are MGHDK and SYGVNS. V was trimmed by 1 base and J by 5 bases, leaving 12 bases between them. This CDR3 has 14 amino acids.

The chain combines TRBV11-3 with TRBJ1-4; D unresolved. V dropped 5 bases and J dropped 1 base, with 11 bases sitting between them. This CDR3 spans 15 amino acids. Germline-derived CDR1 and CDR2 are SGHNT and YENEEA. The CDR3 protein is CASSARDITNEKLFF. The CDR3, as DNA: TGTGCCAGCAGCGCACGAGACATAACTAATGAAAAACTGTTTTTT.

This chain uses TRBV7-2 with TRBJ2-6; 7 nucleotides agree with TRBD1. Trimming at V came to 5 bases and at J to 1 base, leaving 5 bases not matched to a gene. Germline values: CDR1 SGHTA, CDR2 FQGNSA. The CDR3 covers 16 residues. CDR3 amino acids: CASSTPTGSGANVLTF. In DNA form, the CDR3 reads TGTGCCAGCAGCACCCCGACAGGGTCTGGGGCCAACGTCCTGACTTTC.

The rearrangement joins TRBV7-9 to TRBJ1-1; no clear D. V lost 6 bases, J lost 0 bases, and 17 bases lay in between. Germline values: CDR1 SEHNR, CDR2 FQNEAQ (reference sequence). The CDR3 extends over 16 amino acids. CDR3 in DNA: TGTGCCAGCAGTTCCGGGATAGGGCCTATGAACACTGAAGCTTTCTTT. It is translated as CASSSGIGPMNTEAFF.

V and J are TRBV28 and TRBJ1-5; 12 positions match TRBD1. The trim removed 4 bases at V and 3 bases at J, leaving 7 bases unmatched. Germline assignment: CDR1 MDHEN and CDR2 SYDVKM. This CDR3 contains 17 residues. CDR3 bases: TGTGCCAGCAGTTGGGACAGGGGGCGAGGGGACAATCAGCCCCAGCATTTT. It encodes CASSWDRGRGDNQPQHF.

The chain links TRBV9 to TRBJ2-5; no firm D call. Germline V lookup: CDR1 SGDLS, CDR2 YYNGEE. The CDR3 runs 14 residues. Deletions cut 0 bases from V and 3 bases from J, with 9 bases between. Written as DNA, the CDR3 is TGTGCCAGCAGCGTAGGACGAACAGAAGAGACCCAGTACTTC. Protein product: CASSVGRTEETQYF.

The chain carries TRBV28 and TRBJ2-1, with a tentative D call TRBD2 (6 bases). The CDR3 runs 15 residues. The germline V gene encodes CDR1 MDHEN and CDR2 SYDVKM. V lost 7 bases and J lost 3, with 16 bases in between. The CDR3 protein is CASTLEGKSYNEQFF. The CDR3 nucleotides are TGTGCCAGCACTTTGGAGGGGAAAAGCTACAATGAGCAGTTCTTC.

The rearrangement joins TRBV28 to TRBJ2-3; 8 nucleotides agree with TRBD2. V gave up 4 bases and J gave up 0 bases; unmatched junction bases: 9. CDR1 and CDR2 from the germline V gene are MDHEN and SYDVKM. CDR3 length: 17 amino acids. The CDR3 bases are TGTGCCAGCAGTTCCTTTACTAGCGGCTCTAGCACAGATACGCAGTATTTT. Protein: CASSSFTSGSSTDTQYF.

The chain recombines TRBV2 with TRBJ2-7; TRBD1 agrees at 7 bases. The germline V gene has CDR1 SNHLY and CDR2 FYNNEI. The junction had 13 bases not matched to a gene; V was cut back by 6 bases and J by 5 bases. This CDR3 is built from 15 residues. The CDR3 is CASSSDRNKVHEQYF. In DNA form, the CDR3 reads TGTGCCAGCAGCTCGGACAGGAATAAGGTCCACGAGCAGTACTTC.

This clone has only one observation. The rearrangement joins TRBV27 to TRBJ2-2, with TRBD2 matching over 14 bases. CDR3 length: 16 amino acids. V lost 3 bases and J lost 5; bases outside the gene matches: 2. Germline V gene lookup returns CDR1 MNHEY and CDR2 SMNVEV (reference sequence). The CDR3 nucleotides are TGTGCCAGCAGTTTTGGGACTAGCGGGAGTACCGGGGAGCTGTTTTTT. This gives the protein CASSFGTSGSTGELFF.

The rearrangement links TRBV27 to TRBJ2-5, with D perhaps TRBD1 (6 bases). Germline V CDR1 and CDR2: MNHEY, SMNVEV (reference sequence). This CDR3 has 15 amino acids. V gave up 8 bases and J gave up 4 bases, with 20 bases separating them. Here the CDR3 reads CASSQGQRRGETQYF. The CDR3, as DNA: TGTGCCAGCTCTCAGGGGCAGCGCAGGGGAGAGACCCAGTACTTC.

The genes are TRBV29-1 and TRBJ2-1; D gene ambiguous. The CDR3 loop spans 13 amino acids. From germline, CDR1 is SQVTM and CDR2 ANQGSEA. V lost 4 bases to trimming and J lost 0 bases, with 7 bases between them. CDR3 DNA: TGCAGCGTTGCCCCGCGCTCCTACAATGAGCAGTTCTTC. This encodes CSVAPRSYNEQFF.